This T cell receptor beta chain was recovered during a study of blood T cell repertoires in COVID-19. Study background: Sites in the United States, Italy and Spain provided acute and convalescent COVID-19 samples. Sources were T cells, B-cell-depleted T cells, or PBMCs; the material itself was cDNA or gDNA.

The CDR3 loop spans 20 amino acids. The J segment lost 5 bases and the V segment lost 0 bases, leaving 14 bases of the junction unmatched. The germline CDR1 and CDR2 sequences are SGDLS and YYNGEE. In the original workflow: Reference gene primer amplification in the assay estimated nucleated cell counts. Clones were read by immunoSEQ multiplex PCR, and TCRdb kept only the in-frame ones, dropping some. The V and J calls and the clone size are those of that table, but D and trimming were determined from the DNA. The sample shows over 120,000 clones, approximately 88% of them seen only once. The TCR sequence derives from an older man with acute or convalescent COVID-19. The sequencing sample was made of peripheral blood. The chain links TRBV9 to TRBJ2-1, with 13 bases that match TRBD2. The CDR3 sequence: CASSVATGGLAGALDNEQFF. In nucleotides, the CDR3 is TGTGCCAGCAGCGTAGCTACGGGAGGACTAGCGGGAGCCCTAGACAATGAGCAGTTCTTC.